This T cell receptor (beta chain) was retrieved from a study of CD8+CD57+ T cells in acquired aplastic anemia. Profiles of TCR beta VDJ and CDR3 were generated from a genomic DNA template. MiXCR, run by TCRdb on the reads, gives a single entry per CDR3 protein. Of 350,000 to 450,000 distinct CDR3 sequences in the sample, 55% to 75% were seen once. This clonotype appeared many times. The CDR3 sequence is 12 residues long. Trimming pared 2 bases from V and 4 bases from J, leaving 5 bases between. CDR1 is MGHDK, CDR2 SYGVNS, per germline. The material sequenced was sorted CD4+, CD8+, or CD8+CD57+ T cells (not recorded which) from PBMCs. This receptor was identified in a human donor in good health, serving as a control. The chain employs TRBV25-1 and TRBJ1-2; D is undetermined. The CDR3 reads CASSETGYGYTF. CDR3 sequence (DNA): TGTGCCAGCAGTGAAACGGGCTATGGCTACACCTTC.